This TCR beta chain was sequenced in a study of control samples from healthy donors and cancer patients. CDR1 and CDR2 (germline): DFQATT, SNEGSKA (reference sequence). This CDR3 is built from 12 residues. Trimming shortened V by 3 bases and J by 4 bases, and 7 bases separated the two germline ends. Data came from immunoSEQ multiplex PCR; TCRdb stores just in-frame clones and leaves some out. The table includes about 120,000 clones, around 89% detected once. The sample comprised PBMCs. This chain links TRBV20-1 with TRBJ2-1; no reliable D call. This TCR was sampled from a woman aged 45-65 years with colorectal cancer. The CDR3 nucleotides are TGCAGTGCTAGTGTGGATTACAATGAGCAGTTCTTC. This translates into CSASVDYNEQFF.